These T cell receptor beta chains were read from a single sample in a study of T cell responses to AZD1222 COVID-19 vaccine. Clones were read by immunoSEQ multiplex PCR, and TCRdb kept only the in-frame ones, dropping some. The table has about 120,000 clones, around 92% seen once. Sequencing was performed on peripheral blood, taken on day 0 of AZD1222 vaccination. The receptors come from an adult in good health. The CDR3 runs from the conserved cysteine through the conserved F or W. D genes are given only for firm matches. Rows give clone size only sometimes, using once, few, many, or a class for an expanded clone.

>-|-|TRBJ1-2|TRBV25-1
CASSAGWGVGYTF
TGTGCCAGCAGCGCCGGGTGGGGGGTTGGCTACACCTTC
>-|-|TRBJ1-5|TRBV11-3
CASSLGTGNQPQHF
TGTGCCAGCAGCTTAGGGACAGGCAATCAGCCCCAGCATTTT
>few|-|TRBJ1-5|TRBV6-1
CASSELRQTKNQPQHF
TGTGCCAGCAGTGAACTGAGACAGACTAAAAATCAGCCCCAGCATTTT
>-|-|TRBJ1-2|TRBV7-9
CASSHPGDLPTNYGYTF
TGTGCCAGCAGCCATCCTGGGGACCTACCTACTAACTATGGCTACACCTTC
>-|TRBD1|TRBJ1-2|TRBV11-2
CASSTGATPYGYTF
TGTGCCAGCAGCACAGGGGCTACACCTTATGGCTACACCTTC
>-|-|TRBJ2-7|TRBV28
CASSFWEAYEQYF
TGTGCCAGCAGTTTTTGGGAAGCCTACGAGCAGTACTTC
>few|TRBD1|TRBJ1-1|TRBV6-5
CASRLQGMNTEAFF
TGTGCCAGCAGGTTACAGGGGATGAACACTGAAGCTTTCTTT
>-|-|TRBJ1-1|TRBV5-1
CASRITPPGTEAFF
TGCGCCAGCAGAATAACCCCCCCAGGTACTGAAGCTTTCTTT
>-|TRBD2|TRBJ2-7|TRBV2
CASSEAKTSLSDEQYF
TGTGCCAGCAGTGAAGCCAAGACTAGCTTGTCTGACGAGCAGTACTTC
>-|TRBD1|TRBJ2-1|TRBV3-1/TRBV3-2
CASSQVGDRGENEQFF
TGTGCCAGCAGCCAAGTCGGGGACAGGGGTGAAAATGAGCAGTTCTTC
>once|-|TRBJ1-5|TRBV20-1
CSASFAMNQPQHF
TGCAGTGCTAGTTTTGCTATGAATCAGCCCCAGCATTTT
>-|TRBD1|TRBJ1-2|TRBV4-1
CASSPGQGADYGYTF
TGCGCCAGCAGCCCGGGGCAGGGGGCGGACTATGGCTACACCTTC
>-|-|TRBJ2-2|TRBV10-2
CASTTRATNGELFF
TGCGCCAGCACGACGCGGGCAACAAACGGGGAGCTGTTTTTT
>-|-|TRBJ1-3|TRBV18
CASSPLPPDIGNTIYF
TGTGCCAGCTCACCACTCCCCCCAGATATCGGAAACACCATATATTTT
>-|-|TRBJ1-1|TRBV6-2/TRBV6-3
CASSYSTGEDLLNTEAFF
TGTGCCAGCAGTTACTCGACCGGCGAGGACCTCCTGAACACTGAAGCTTTCTTT
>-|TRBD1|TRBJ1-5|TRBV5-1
CASSTGTGGHQPQHF
TGCGCCAGCAGCACCGGGACAGGGGGCCATCAGCCCCAGCATTTT
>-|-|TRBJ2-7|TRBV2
CASRGPWTYEQYF
TGTGCCAGCAGGGGCCCGTGGACCTACGAGCAGTACTTC
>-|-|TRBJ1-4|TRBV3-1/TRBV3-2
CASSPLATNEKLFF
TGTGCCAGCAGCCCGTTAGCAACTAATGAAAAACTGTTTTTT
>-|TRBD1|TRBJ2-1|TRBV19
CASSLLPGQVVVEQFF
TGTGCCAGTAGTCTCCTACCGGGACAGGTGGTTGTTGAGCAGTTCTTC
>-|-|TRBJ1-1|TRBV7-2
CASSFRGPGAFF
TGTGCCAGCAGCTTTCGGGGGCCTGGCGCTTTCTTT
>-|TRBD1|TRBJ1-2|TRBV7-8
CASSLFQGARNGYTF
TGTGCCAGCAGCTTGTTTCAGGGGGCTAGAAATGGCTACACCTTC
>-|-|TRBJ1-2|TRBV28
CASSRSLSYYGYTF
TGTGCCAGCAGCCGATCCCTCTCCTACTATGGCTACACCTTC
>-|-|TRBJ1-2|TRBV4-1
CASSQDPRARGYYGYTF
TGCGCCAGCAGCCAAGATCCTAGGGCGCGGGGTTACTATGGCTACACCTTC
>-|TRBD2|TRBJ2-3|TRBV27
CASRMGGRTDTQYF
TGTGCCAGCAGAATGGGCGGGAGAACAGATACGCAGTATTTT
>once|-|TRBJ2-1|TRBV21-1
CASSTSGTSSLSSYNEQFF
TGTGCCAGCAGTACCTCCGGGACTAGCTCACTTAGCTCCTACAATGAGCAGTTCTTC
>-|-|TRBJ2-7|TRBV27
CATGGTHPYEQYF
TGTGCCACCGGGGGAACGCACCCCTACGAGCAGTACTTC
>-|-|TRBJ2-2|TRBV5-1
CASSRFGGAANTGELFF
TGCGCCAGCAGCCGCTTTGGGGGGGCAGCTAACACCGGGGAGCTGTTTTTT
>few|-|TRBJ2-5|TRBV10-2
CASSHRPKETQYF
TGCGCCAGCAGCCACAGGCCTAAAGAGACCCAGTACTTC
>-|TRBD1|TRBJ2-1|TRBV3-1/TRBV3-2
CASSQTGSAYNEQFF
TGTGCCAGCAGCCAGACAGGGTCAGCCTACAATGAGCAGTTCTTC
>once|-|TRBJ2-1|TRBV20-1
CSAQKNNEQFF
TGCAGTGCTCAGAAGAACAATGAGCAGTTCTTC
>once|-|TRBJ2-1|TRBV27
CASSNSGAYNEQFF
TGTGCCAGCAGTAATAGCGGAGCCTACAATGAGCAGTTCTTC
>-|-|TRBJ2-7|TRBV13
CASTPQGRTHEQYF
TGTGCCAGCACACCCCAAGGGAGAACCCACGAGCAGTACTTC
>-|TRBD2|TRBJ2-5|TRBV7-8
CASSQREGQETQYF
TGTGCCAGCTCCCAGCGGGAGGGTCAAGAGACCCAGTACTTC
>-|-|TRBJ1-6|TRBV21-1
CASSRSGRDRTKCELRPLHF
TGTGCCAGCAGCAGGAGTGGGAGGGACAGGACGAAATGCGAGCTAAGACCCCTCCACTTT
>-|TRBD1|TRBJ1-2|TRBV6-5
CASRSRRGLGYGYTF
TGTGCCAGCAGATCGCGCAGGGGGCTGGGCTATGGCTACACCTTC
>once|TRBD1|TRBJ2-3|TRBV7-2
CASSGSDRERPDTQYF
TGTGCCAGCAGCGGCTCGGACAGGGAAAGACCAGATACGCAGTATTTT
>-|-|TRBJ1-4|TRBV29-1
CSVRQGGATNEKLFF
TGCAGCGTGAGGCAGGGTGGGGCAACTAATGAAAAACTGTTTTTT
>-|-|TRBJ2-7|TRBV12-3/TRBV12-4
CATRGGTGNEQYF
TGTGCCACCCGAGGGGGAACGGGAAACGAGCAGTACTTC
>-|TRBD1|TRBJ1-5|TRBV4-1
CASSQDHVGGQPQHF
TGCGCCAGCAGCCAAGATCATGTAGGGGGCCAGCCCCAGCATTTT
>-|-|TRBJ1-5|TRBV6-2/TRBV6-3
CASSYYQNSNQPQHF
TGTGCCAGCAGTTACTATCAGAATAGCAATCAGCCCCAGCATTTT
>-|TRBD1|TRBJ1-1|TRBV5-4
CASSLYPGGGTEAFF
TGTGCCAGCAGCTTGTATCCAGGGGGTGGAACTGAAGCTTTCTTT
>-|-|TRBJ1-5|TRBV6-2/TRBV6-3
CASSFAAGGRNQPQHF
TGTGCCAGCAGTTTCGCGGCTGGGGGTCGTAATCAGCCCCAGCATTTT
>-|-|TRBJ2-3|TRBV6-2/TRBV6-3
CASSYQAEDTQYF
TGTGCCAGCAGTTATCAAGCGGAGGATACGCAGTATTTT
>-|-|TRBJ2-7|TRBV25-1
CASTSDGRKEQYF
TGTGCCAGCACATCGGACGGCCGTAAGGAGCAGTACTTC
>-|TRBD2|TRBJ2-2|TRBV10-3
CAISVGLAANTGELFF
TGTGCCATCAGTGTGGGACTAGCGGCGAACACCGGGGAGCTGTTTTTT
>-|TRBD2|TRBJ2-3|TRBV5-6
CASSPFGPGLAASDTQYF
TGTGCCAGCAGCCCTTTTGGGCCGGGACTAGCGGCGTCAGATACGCAGTATTTT
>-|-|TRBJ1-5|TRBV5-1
CASSRDGGNQPQHF
TGCGCCAGCAGCCGGGACGGCGGGAATCAGCCCCAGCATTTT
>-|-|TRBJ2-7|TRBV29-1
CSVADGWSSYEQYF
TGCAGCGTTGCAGATGGATGGAGCTCCTACGAGCAGTACTTC
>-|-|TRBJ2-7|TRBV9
CASSVAGREGDEQYF
TGTGCCAGCAGCGTAGCGGGCAGGGAGGGGGACGAGCAGTACTTC
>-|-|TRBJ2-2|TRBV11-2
CASSLELANGELFF
TGTGCCAGCAGCCTCGAACTAGCCAACGGGGAGCTGTTTTTT
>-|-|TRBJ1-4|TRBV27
CASSSTNNATNEKLFF
TGTGCCAGCAGTTCGACAAACAACGCAACTAATGAAAAACTGTTTTTT
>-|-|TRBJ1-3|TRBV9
CASRGAHSGNTIYF
TGTGCCAGCAGGGGGGCCCACTCTGGAAACACCATATATTTT